This T cell receptor (beta chain) is drawn from a study of shared clonotypes between healthy human individuals. Background on the study: The donor group consisted of a couple of women and a few men, aged 18 to 49.

The V and J ends lost 3 bases and 5 bases, in that order; junction bases with no gene match: 4. The CDR3 spans 16 residues. CDR1 is ENHRY and CDR2 is SYGVKD in the germline V gene. This clone appeared once. Its antigen remains unidentified. Measured with immunoSEQ multiplex PCR; TCRdb has only the in-frame clones, and not every one. The repertoire has about 1.1 million clones, around three quarters of them found once; the top ten carry almost 0.9%. HIV-negative, healthy adults without recent acute infections or vaccinations were the donors. Overall study findings and caveats: Despite large depth, sorted-subset datasets appeared incompletely sequenced.

This chain links TRBV10-3 with TRBJ2-1; 13 nucleotides agree with TRBD2. The specimen sequenced was memory CD4+ T cells from PBMCs. Subset in this sample: CD45RA-negative fraction. The sequence derives from a man aged 18-30 years in good health. Some clones in this sample may be carry-over from other donors' samples. As DNA, the CDR3 is TGTGCCATCAGTGATCACACTAGCGGGAGGGACAATGAGCAGTTCTTC. Translated, it gives CAISDHTSGRDNEQFF.